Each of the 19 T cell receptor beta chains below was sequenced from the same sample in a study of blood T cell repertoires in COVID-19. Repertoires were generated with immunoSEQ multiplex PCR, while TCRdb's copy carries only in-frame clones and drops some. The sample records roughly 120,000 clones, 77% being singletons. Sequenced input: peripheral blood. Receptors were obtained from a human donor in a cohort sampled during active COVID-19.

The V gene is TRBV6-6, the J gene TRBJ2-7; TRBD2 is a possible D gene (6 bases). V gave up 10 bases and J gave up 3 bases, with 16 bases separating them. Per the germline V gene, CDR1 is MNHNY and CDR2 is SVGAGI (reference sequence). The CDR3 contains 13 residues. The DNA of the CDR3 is TGTGCCATCGCGGGGTTGAGGGGCTACGAGCAGTACTTC. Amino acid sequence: CAIAGLRGYEQYF.

The CDR3 coding sequence is TGTGCCAGCATGGTGGGACAGGGCGGTCAGCCCCAGCATTTT. Its translation is CASMVGQGGQPQHF. This chain uses TRBV5-5 with TRBJ1-5; 9 nucleotides line up with TRBD1. The CDR3 spans 14 residues. J was trimmed by 6 bases and V by 6 bases; bases with no gene match: 7. Germline CDR1 is SGHKS and CDR2 is YYEKEE (reference sequence). Supplemented by reference TRBV5-5 and TRBJ1-5, the full variable domain reads DAGVTQSPTHLIKTRGQQVTLRCSPISGHKSVSWYQQVLGQGPQFIFQYYEKEERGRGNFPDRFSARQFPNYSSELNVNALLLGDSALYLCASMVGQGGQPQHFGDGTRLSIL.

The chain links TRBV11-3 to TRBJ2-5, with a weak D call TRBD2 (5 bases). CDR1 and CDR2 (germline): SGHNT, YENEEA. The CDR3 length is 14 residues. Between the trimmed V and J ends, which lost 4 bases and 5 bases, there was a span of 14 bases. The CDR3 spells CASSSSTGSETQYF. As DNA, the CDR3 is TGTGCCAGCAGCTCTAGCACGGGAAGTGAGACCCAGTACTTC.

The CDR3 protein is CASSEIAGGLDEQYF. In DNA, the CDR3 is TGTGCCAGCAGTGAAATAGCGGGAGGGCTAGACGAGCAGTACTTC. The chain combines TRBV2 with TRBJ2-7; 11 nucleotides align to TRBD2. Germline CDR1 reads SNHLY; CDR2 reads FYNNEI. Germline trimming cut 2 bases from V and 5 bases from J; bases unmatched to any gene: 5. The CDR3 spans 15 residues.

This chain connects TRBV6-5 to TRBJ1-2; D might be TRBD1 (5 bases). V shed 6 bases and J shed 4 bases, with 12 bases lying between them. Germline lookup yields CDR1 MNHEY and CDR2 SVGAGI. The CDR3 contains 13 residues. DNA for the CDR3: TGTGCCAGCAGCCCAGCTAGGGGCTATGGCTACACCTTC. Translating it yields CASSPARGYGYTF.

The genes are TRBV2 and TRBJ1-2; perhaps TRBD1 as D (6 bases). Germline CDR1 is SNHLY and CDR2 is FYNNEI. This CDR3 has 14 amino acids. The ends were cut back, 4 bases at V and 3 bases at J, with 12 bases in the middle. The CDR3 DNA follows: TGTGCCAGCAGTGTACAGGGCCCTGACTATGGCTACACCTTC. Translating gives CASSVQGPDYGYTF.

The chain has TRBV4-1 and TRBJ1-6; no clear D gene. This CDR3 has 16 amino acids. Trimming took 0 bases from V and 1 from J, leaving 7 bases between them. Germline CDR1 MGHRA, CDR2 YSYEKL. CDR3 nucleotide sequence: TGCGCCAGCAGCCAAGAGAGGTTTTCCTATAATTCACCCCTCCACTTT. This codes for CASSQERFSYNSPLHF.

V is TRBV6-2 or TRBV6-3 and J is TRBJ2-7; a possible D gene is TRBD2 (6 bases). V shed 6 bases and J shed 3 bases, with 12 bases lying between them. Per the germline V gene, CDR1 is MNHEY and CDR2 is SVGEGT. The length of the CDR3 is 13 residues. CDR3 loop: CASSPGLNYEQYF. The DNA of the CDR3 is TGTGCCAGCAGCCCTGGACTAAACTACGAGCAGTACTTC.

The CDR3 protein is CASSLRTSVQETQYF. CDR3 nucleotides: TGTGCCAGCAGCTTACGTACCAGTGTCCAAGAGACCCAGTACTTC. The chain is built from TRBV7-6 and TRBJ2-5; D is ambiguous. Germline values: CDR1 SGHVS, CDR2 FNYEAQ. V was cut by 2 bases and J by 1 base, with 11 bases left in between. The CDR3 is 15 residues long.

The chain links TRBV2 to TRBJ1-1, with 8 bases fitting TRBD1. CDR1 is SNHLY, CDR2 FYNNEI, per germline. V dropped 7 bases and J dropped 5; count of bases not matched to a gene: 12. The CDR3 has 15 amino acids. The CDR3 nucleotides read TGTGCCAGCACTCCATTGGGCAGGGGGCGGACTGAAGCTTTCTTT. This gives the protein CASTPLGRGRTEAFF.

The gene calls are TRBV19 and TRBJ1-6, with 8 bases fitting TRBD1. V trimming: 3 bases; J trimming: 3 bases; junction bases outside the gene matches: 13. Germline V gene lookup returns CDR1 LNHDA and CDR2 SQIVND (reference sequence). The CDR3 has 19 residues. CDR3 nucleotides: TGTGCCAGTAGTATGAACCTCGGACAGGGATGGAACTATAATTCACCCCTCCACTTT. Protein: CASSMNLGQGWNYNSPLHF.

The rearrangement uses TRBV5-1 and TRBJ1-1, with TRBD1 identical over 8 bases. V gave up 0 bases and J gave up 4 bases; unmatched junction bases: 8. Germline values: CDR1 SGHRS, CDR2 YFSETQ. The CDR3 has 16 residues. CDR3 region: CASSLGSQGAGTEAFF. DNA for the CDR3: TGCGCCAGCAGCTTGGGGTCCCAGGGGGCGGGCACTGAAGCTTTCTTT. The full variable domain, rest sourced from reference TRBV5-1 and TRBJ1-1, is KAGVTQTPRYLIKTRGQQVTLSCSPISGHRSVSWYQQTPGQGLQFLFEYFSETQRNKGNFPGRFSGRQFSNSRSEMNVSTLELGDSALYLCASSLGSQGAGTEAFFGQGTRLTVV.

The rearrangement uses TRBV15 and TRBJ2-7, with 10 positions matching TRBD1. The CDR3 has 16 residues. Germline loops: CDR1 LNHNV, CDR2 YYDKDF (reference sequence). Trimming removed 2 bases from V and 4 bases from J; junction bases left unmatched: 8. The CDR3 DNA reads TGTGCCACCAGCAGACAAACACCGGGACAGGGGTACGAGCAGTACTTC. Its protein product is CATSRQTPGQGYEQYF.

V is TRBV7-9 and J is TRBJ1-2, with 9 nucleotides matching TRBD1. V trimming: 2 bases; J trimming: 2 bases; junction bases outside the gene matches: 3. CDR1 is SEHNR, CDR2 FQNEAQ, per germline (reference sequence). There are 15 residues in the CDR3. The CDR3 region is CASSLTGTGNYGYTF. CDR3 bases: TGTGCCAGCAGCTTAACCGGGACAGGGAACTATGGCTACACCTTC.

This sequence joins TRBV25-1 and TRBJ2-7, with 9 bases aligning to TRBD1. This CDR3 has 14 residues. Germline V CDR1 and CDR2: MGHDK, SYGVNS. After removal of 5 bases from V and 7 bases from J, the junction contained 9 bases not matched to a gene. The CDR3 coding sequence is TGTGCCAGCAGTACAGGGGGCCCCCCTCTAGAGCAGTACTTC. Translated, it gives CASSTGGPPLEQYF.

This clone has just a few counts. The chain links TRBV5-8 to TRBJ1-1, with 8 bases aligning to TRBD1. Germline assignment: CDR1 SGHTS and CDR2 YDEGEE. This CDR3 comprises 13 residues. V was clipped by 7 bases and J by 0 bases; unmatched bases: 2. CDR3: CASGDRMNTEAFF. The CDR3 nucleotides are TGTGCCAGCGGGGACAGGATGAACACTGAAGCTTTCTTT. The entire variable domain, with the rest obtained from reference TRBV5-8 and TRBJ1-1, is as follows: EAGVTQSPTHLIKTRGQQATLRCSPISGHTSVYWYQQALGLGLQFLLWYDEGEERNRGNFPPRFSGRQFPNYSSELNVNALELEDSALYLCASGDRMNTEAFFGQGTRLTVV.

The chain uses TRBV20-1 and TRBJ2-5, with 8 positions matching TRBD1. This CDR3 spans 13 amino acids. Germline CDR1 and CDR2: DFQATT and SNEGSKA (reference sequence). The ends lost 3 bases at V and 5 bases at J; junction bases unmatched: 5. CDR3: CSASPRGLETQYF. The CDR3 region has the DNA TGCAGTGCTAGTCCCAGGGGGCTCGAGACCCAGTACTTC.

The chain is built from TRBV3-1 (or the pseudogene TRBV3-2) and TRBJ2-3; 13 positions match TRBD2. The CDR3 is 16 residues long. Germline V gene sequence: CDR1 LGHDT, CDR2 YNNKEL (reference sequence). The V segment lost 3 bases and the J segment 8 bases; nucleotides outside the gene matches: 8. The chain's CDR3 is CASSHGLAGVGGTQYF. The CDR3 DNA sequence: TGTGCCAGCAGCCATGGACTAGCGGGAGTAGGGGGTACGCAGTATTTT.

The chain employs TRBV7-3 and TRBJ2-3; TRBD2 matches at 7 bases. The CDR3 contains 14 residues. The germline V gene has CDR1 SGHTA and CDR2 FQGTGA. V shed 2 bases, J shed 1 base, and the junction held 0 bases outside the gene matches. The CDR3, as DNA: TGTGCCAGCAGCTTAGCGGGGGGCACAGATACGCAGTATTTT. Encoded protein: CASSLAGGTDTQYF.